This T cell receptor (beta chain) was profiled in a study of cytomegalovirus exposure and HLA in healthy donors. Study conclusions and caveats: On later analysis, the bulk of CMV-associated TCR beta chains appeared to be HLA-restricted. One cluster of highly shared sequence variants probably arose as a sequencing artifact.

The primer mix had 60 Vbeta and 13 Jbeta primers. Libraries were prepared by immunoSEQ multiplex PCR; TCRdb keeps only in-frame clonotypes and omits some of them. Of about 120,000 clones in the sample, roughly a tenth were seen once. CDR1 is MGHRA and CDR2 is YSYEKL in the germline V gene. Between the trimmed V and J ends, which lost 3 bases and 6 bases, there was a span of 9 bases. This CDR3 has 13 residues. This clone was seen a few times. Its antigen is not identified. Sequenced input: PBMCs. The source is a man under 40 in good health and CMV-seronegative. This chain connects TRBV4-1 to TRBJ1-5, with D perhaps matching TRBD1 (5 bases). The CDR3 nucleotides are TGCGCCAGCAGCCAGGGGCAGGGTCAGCCCCAGCATTTT. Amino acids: CASSQGQGQPQHF.